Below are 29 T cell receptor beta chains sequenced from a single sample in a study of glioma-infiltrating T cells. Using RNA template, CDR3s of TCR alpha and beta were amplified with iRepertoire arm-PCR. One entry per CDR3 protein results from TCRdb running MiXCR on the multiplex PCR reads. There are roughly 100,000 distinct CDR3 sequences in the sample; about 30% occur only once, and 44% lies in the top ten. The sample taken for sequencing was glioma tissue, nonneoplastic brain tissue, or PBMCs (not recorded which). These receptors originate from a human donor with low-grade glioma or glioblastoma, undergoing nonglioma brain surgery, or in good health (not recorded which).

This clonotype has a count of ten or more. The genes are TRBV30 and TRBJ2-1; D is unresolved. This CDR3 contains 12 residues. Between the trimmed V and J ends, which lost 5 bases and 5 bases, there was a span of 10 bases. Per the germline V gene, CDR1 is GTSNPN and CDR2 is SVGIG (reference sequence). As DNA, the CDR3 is TGTGCCTGGGATGGTCGGAACAATGAGCAGTTCTTC. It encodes CAWDGRNNEQFF.

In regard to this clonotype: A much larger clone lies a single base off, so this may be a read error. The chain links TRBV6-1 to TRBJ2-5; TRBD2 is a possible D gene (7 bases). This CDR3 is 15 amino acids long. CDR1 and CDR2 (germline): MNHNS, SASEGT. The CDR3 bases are TGTGCCAGCAGGCGCACAGGGCGTGGGCGGGAGACCAAGTACTTC. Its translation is CASRRTGRGRETKYF.

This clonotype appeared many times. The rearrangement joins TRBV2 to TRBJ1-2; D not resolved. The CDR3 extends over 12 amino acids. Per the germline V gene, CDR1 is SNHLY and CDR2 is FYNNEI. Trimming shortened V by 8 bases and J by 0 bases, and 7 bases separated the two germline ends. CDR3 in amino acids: CASGLSNYGYTF. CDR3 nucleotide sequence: TGTGCCAGCGGACTCTCTAACTATGGCTACACCTTC.

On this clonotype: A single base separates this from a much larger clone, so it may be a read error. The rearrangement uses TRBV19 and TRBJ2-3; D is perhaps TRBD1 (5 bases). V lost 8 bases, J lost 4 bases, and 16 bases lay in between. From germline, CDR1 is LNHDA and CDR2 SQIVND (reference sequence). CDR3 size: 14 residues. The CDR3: CASRTAGYADTQYF. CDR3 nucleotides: TGTGCCAGTCGAACTGCAGGGTACGCAGATACGCAGTATTTT.

As DNA, the CDR3 is TGTGCCAGCAGTTTCGGAATGTTAATTGGAAACACCATATATTTT. It is translated as CASSFGMLIGNTIYF. This chain joins TRBV12-3 or TRBV12-4 and TRBJ1-3; no clear D gene. The CDR3 covers 15 residues. V was pared by 3 bases and J by 3 bases, with 12 bases between.

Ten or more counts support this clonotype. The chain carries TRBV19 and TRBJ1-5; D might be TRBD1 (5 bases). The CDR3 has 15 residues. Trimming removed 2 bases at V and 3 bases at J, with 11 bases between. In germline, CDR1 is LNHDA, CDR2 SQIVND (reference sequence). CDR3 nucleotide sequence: TGTGCCAGTAGTATATGGGGTGGGACCAATCAGCCCCAGCATTTT. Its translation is CASSIWGGTNQPQHF.

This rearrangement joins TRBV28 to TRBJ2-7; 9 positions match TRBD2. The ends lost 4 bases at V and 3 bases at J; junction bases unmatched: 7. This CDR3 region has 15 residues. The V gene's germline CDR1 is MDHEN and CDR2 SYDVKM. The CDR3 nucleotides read TGTGCCAGCAGTTCGGGACTAGCAACCCACTACGAGCAGTACTTC. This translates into CASSSGLATHYEQYF.

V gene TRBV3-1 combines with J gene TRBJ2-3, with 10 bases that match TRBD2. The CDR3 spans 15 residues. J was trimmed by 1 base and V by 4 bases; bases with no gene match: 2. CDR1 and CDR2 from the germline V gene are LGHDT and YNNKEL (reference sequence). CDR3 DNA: TGTGCCAGCAGCCTTACTAGCGGGGGCACAGATACGCAGTATTTT. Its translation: CASSLTSGGTDTQYF.

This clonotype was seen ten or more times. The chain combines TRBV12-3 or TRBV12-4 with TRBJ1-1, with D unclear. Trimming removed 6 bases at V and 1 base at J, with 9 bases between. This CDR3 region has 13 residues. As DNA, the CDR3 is TGTGCCAGCAGCCCTCCTCCGAACACTGAAGCTTTCTTT. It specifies CASSPPPNTEAFF.

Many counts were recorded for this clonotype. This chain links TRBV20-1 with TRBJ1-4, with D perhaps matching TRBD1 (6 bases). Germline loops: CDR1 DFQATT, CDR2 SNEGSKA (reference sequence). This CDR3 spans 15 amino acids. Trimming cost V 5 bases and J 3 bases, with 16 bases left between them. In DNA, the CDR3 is TGCAGTGCTTGGGCTCCGGGACAATCTAATGAAAAACTGTTTTTT. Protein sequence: CSAWAPGQSNEKLFF.

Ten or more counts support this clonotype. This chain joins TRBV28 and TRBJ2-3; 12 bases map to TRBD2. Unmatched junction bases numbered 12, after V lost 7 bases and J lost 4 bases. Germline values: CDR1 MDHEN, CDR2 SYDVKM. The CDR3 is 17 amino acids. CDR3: CASKGFTSGGRSDTQYF. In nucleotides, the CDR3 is TGTGCCAGCAAGGGTTTCACTAGCGGGGGGAGGTCAGATACGCAGTATTTT.

The CDR3 here is CASSPRVGGGNTEAFF. Written as DNA, the CDR3 is TGTGCCAGCAGCCCCCGGGTCGGGGGTGGGAACACTGAAGCTTTCTTT. V gene TRBV7-2 combines with J gene TRBJ1-1, with a tentative D call TRBD1 (5 bases). Germline lookup yields CDR1 SGHTA and CDR2 FQGNSA. The CDR3 runs to 16 residues. V was clipped by 5 bases and J by 1 base, with 17 bases between them. Supplemented by reference TRBV7-2 and TRBJ1-1, the full variable domain reads GAGVSQSPSNKVTEKGKDVELRCDPISGHTALYWYRQSLGQGLEFLIYFQGNSAPDKSGLPSDRFSAERTGGSVSTLTIQRTQQEDSAVYLCASSPRVGGGNTEAFFGQGTRLTVV.

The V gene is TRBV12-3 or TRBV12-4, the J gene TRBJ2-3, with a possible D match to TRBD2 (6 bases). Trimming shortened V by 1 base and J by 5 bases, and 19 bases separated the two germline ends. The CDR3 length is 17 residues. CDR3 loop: CASSLVVGADYKDTQYF. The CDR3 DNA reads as TGTGCCAGCAGTTTAGTAGTCGGGGCGGACTACAAAGATACGCAGTATTTT.

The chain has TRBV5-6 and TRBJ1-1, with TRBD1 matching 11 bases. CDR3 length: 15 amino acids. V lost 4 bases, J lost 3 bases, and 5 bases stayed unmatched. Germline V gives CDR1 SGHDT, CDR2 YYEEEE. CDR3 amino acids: CASSPGTGGDTEAFF. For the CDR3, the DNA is TGTGCCAGCAGCCCGGGGACAGGGGGAGACACTGAAGCTTTCTTT.

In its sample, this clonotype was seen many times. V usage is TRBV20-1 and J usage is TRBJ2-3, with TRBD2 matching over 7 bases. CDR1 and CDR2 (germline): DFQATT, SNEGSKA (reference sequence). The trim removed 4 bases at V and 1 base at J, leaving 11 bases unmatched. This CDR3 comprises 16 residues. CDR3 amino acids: CSANFGGGRGTDTQYF. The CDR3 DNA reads TGCAGTGCTAACTTTGGGGGGGGGAGGGGCACAGATACGCAGTATTTT.

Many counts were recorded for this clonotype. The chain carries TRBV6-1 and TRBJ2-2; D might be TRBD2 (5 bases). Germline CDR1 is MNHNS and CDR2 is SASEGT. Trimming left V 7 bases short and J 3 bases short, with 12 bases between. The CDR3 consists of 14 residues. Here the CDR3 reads CASNGVAYTGELFF. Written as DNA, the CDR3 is TGTGCCAGCAATGGAGTAGCGTACACCGGGGAGCTGTTTTTT.

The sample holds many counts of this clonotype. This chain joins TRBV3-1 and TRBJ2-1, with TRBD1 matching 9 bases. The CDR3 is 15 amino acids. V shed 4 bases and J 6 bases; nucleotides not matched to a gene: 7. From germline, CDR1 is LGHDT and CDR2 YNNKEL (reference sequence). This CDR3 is CASSRTGQGINEQFF. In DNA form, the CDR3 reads TGTGCCAGCAGCCGAACCGGACAGGGGATCAATGAGCAGTTCTTC.

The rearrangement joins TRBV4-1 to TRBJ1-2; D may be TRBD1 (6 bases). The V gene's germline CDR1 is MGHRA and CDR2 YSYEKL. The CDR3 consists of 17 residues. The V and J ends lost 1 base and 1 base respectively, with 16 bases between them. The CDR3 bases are TGCGCCAGCAGCCAAGTAAGGACAGCGACCCATAACTATGGCTACACCTTC. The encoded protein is CASSQVRTATHNYGYTF.

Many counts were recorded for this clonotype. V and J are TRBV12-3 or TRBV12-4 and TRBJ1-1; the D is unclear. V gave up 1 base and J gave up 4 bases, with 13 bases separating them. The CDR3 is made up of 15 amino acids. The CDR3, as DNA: TGTGCCAGCAGTTTAGAGCGGCAGACCCCCACTGAAGCTTTCTTT. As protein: CASSLERQTPTEAFF.

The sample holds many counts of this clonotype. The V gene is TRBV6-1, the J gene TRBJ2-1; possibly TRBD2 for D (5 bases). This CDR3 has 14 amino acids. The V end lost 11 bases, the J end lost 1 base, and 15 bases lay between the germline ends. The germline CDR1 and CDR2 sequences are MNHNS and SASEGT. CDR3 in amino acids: CASQSGGSYNEQFF. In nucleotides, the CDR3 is TGTGCCTCACAGTCGGGCGGGTCCTACAATGAGCAGTTCTTC.

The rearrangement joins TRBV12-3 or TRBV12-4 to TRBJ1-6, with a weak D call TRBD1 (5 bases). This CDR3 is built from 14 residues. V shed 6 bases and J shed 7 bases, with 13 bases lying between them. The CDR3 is CASSPRAGNSPLHF. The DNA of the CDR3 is TGTGCCAGCAGCCCCAGGGCAGGAAATTCACCCCTCCACTTT.

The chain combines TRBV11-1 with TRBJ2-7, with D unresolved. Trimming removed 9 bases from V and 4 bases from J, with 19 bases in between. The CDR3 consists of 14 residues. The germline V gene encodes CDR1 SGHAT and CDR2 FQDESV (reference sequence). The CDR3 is CASSFAEGPYEQYF. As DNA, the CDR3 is TGTGCCAGTAGTTTTGCAGAAGGCCCTTACGAGCAGTACTTC.

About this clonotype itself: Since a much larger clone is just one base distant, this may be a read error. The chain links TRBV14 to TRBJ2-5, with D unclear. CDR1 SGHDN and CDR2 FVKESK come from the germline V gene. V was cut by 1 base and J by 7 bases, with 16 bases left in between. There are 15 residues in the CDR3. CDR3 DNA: TGTGCCAGCAGCCAAGCGGCACCCGGGTGGGTGACCCAGTACTTC. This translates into CASSQAAPGWVTQYF.

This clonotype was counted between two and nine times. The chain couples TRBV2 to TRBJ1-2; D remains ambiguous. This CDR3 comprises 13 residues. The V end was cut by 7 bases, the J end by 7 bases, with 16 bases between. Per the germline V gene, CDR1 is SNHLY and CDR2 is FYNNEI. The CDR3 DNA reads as TGTGCCAGCACCCTAGATTGGGAACGTGGCTACACCTTC. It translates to CASTLDWERGYTF.

As DNA, the CDR3 is TGTGCCAGCAGGGAGGGCGGTGGAACCTACGAGCAGTACTTC. This sequence encodes CASREGGGTYEQYF. This chain links TRBV12-3 or TRBV12-4 with TRBJ2-7, with D possibly matching TRBD2 (6 bases). The CDR3 extends over 14 amino acids. V was pared by 6 bases and J by 2 bases, with 14 bases between.

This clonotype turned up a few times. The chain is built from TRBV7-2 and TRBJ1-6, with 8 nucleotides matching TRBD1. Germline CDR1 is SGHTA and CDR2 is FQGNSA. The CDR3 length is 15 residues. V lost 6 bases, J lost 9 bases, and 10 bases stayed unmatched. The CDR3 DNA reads TGTGCCAGCAGTAATACAGGGGGGTCAGGTTCACCCCTCCACTTT. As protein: CASSNTGGSGSPLHF.

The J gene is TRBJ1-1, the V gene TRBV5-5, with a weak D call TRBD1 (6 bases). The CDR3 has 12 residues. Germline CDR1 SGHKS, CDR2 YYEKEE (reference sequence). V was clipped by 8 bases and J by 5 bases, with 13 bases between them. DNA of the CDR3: TGTGCCAGGAAGGGGGTTCGGACTGAAGCTTTCTTT. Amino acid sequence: CARKGVRTEAFF.

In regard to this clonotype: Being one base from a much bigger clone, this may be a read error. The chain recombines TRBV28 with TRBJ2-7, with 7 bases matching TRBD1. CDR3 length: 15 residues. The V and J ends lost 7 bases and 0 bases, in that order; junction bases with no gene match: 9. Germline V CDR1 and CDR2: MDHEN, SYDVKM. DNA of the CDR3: TGTGCCAGCACCGGGACAGTGGGGAGCTCCTACGAGCAGTACTTC. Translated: CASTGTVGSSYEQYF.

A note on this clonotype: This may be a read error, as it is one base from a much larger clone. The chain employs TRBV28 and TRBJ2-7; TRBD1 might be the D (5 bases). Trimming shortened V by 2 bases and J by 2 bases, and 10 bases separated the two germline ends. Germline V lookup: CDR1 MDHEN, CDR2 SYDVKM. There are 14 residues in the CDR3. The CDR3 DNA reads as TGTGCCAGCAGTTTAACAGGTGTTACCTACGAGCAGTACTTC. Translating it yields CASSLTGVTYEQYF.